This T cell receptor beta chain was recorded in a study of identical twins. Regarding the study as a whole: Beta out-of-frame sequences displayed a weaker excess of sharing between twins. Conclusions came from cross-sectional statistical analysis, not from following the same donors.

The CDR3 contains 14 residues. Germline values: CDR1 ENHRY, CDR2 SYGVKD. Trimming shortened V by 6 bases and J by 5 bases, and 16 bases separated the two germline ends. TCRdb fed the 5' RACE reads into MiXCR, producing one record per CDR3 protein. The data hold some 560,000 distinct CDR3 sequences, with 9.5% to 10% observed a single time. This clonotype occurred a few times. Its target is not known. In addition, the sample was reused for a study of yellow fever vaccine responses in identical twins.

The chain combines TRBV10-3 with TRBJ2-5, with TRBD1 as a possible D gene (7 bases). The material sequenced was PBMCs. This TCR derives from a woman aged 18-29 years in good health. The CDR3 DNA reads as TGTGCCATCAGGGGGGGACAGCCCGAGGAGACCCAGTACTTC. Translated, it gives CAIRGGQPEETQYF.